The clone carrying this T cell receptor beta chain was counted between two and nine times. This PCR relied on a set of 60 Vbeta primers and 13 Jbeta primers. TCRdb's copy holds only in-frame clones and misses some; the assay was immunoSEQ multiplex PCR. The profile shows about 270,000 clones, 70% to 90% of them singletons. V dropped 5 bases and J dropped 5 bases, with 18 bases sitting between them. Germline CDR1 SGHVS, CDR2 FQNEAQ. The CDR3 sequence is 15 residues long. This sample is part of a study of cytomegalovirus exposure and HLA in healthy donors. Study-wide context: For the approximately 390 genotyped donors, 80% to 90% fell within the Caucasian-associated ancestry cluster.

Sequenced material: PBMCs. The TCR sequence derives from a man aged 35 to 55 in good health and CMV-seropositive. The chain uses TRBV7-8 and TRBJ2-5; D not certain. The CDR3 protein is CASSPLPTPRETQYF. The CDR3 DNA sequence: TGTGCCAGCAGCCCACTCCCGACCCCTAGGGAGACCCAGTACTTC.